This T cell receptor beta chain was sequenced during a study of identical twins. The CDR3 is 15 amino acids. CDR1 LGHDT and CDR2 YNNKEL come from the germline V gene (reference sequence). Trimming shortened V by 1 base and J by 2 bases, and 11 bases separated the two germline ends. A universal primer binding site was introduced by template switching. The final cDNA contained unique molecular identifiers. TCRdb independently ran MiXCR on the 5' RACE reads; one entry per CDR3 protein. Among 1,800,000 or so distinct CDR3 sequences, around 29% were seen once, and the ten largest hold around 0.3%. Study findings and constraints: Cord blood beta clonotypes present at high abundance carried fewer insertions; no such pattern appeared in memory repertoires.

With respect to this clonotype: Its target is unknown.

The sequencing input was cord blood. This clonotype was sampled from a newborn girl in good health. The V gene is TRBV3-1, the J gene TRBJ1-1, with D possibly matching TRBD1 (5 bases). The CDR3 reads CASSQGLQDNTEAFF. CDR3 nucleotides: TGTGCCAGCAGCCAAGGGTTACAGGATAACACTGAAGCTTTCTTT.